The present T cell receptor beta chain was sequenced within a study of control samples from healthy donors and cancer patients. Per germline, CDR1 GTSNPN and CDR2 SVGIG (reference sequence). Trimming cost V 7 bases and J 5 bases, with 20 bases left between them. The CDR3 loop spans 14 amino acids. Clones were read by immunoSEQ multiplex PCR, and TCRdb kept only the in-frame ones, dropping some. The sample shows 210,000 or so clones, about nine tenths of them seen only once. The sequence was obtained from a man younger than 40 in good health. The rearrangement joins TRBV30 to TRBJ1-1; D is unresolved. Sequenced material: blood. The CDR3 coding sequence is TGTGCCTCGAGCGACACTCAGGTTGGAACTGAAGCTTTCTTT. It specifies CASSDTQVGTEAFF.